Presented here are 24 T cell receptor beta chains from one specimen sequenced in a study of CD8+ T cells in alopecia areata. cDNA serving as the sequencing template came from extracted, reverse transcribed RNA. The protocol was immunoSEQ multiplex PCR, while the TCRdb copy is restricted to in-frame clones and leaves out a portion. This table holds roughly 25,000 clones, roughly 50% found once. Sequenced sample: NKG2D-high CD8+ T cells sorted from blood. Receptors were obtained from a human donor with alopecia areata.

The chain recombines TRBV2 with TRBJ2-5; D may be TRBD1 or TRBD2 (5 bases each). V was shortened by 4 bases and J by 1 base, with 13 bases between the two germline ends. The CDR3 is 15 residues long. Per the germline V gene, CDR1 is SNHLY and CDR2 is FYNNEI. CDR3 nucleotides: TGTGCCAGCAGTGCGGGGACCACGGCCCAAGAGACCCAGTACTTC. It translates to CASSAGTTAQETQYF.

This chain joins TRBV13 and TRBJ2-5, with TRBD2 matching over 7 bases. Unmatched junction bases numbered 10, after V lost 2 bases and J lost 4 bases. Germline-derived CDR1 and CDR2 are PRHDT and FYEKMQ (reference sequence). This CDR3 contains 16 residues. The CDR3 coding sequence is TGTGCCAGCAGCTTACAAGCGGGACCAGGTAGAGAGACCCAGTACTTC. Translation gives CASSLQAGPGRETQYF.

CDR3 sequence: CASRLRDSSYNEQFF. CDR3 nucleotide sequence: TGTGCCAGCAGGCTCCGGGACTCGTCCTACAATGAGCAGTTCTTC. V gene TRBV6-1 combines with J gene TRBJ2-1; TRBD2 might be the D (6 bases). The CDR3 spans 15 residues. Germline loops: CDR1 MNHNS, CDR2 SASEGT. Trimming left V 6 bases short and J 1 base short, with 13 bases between.

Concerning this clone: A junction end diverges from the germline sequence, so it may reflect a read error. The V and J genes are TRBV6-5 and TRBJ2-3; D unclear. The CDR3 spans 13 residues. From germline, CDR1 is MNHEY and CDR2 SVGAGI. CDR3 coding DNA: TGTGCCAGCAGTGACTCGGGTTGGGATACGCAGTATTTT. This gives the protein CASSDSGWDTQYF.

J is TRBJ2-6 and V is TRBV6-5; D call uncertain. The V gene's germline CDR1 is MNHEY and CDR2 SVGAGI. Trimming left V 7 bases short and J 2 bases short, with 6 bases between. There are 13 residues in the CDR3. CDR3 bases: TGTGCCAGCACGATAACTGGGGCCAACGTCCTGACTTTC. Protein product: CASTITGANVLTF.

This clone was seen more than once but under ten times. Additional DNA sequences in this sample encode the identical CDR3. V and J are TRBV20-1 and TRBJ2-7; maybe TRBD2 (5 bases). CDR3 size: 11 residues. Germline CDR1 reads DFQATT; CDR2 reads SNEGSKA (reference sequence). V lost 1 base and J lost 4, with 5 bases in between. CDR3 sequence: CSARAGYEQYF. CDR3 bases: TGCAGTGCTAGAGCGGGATACGAGCAGTACTTC.

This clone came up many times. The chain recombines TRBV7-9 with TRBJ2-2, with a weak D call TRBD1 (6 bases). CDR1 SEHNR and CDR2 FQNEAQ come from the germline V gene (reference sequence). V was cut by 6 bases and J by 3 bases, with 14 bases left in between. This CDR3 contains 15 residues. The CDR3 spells CASRPTGFHTGELFF. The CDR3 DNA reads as TGTGCCAGCAGACCAACAGGGTTCCACACCGGGGAGCTGTTTTTT.

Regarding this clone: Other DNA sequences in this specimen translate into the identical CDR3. CDR3 residues: CASSQGGFEQYF. The CDR3 coding sequence is TGCGCCAGCAGCCAAGGGGGTTTCGAGCAGTACTTC. The chain links TRBV4-1 to TRBJ2-7; D gene ambiguous. The CDR3 spans 12 residues. The V gene's germline CDR1 is MGHRA and CDR2 YSYEKL. V was pared by 1 base and J by 6 bases, with 7 bases between.

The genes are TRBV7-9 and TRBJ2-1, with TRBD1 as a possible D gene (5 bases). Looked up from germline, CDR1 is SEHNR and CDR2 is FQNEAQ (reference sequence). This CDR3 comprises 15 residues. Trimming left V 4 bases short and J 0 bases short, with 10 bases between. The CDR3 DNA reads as TGTGCCAGCAGCTCCCGACAGATCTCCTACAATGAGCAGTTCTTC. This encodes CASSSRQISYNEQFF.

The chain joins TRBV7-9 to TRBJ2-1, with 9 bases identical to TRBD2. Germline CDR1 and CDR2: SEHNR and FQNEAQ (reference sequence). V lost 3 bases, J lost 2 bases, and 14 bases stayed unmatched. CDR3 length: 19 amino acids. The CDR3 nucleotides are TGTGCCAGCAGCTTGGGTAGCGGGAGAGGGGCAGGCCCCTACAATGAGCAGTTCTTC. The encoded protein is CASSLGSGRGAGPYNEQFF.

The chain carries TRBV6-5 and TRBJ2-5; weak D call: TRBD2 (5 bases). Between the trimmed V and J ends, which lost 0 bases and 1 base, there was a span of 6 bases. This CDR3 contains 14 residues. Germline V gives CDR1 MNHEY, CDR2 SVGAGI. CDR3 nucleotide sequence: TGTGCCAGCAGTTACTCACGGGGCCAAGAGACCCAGTACTTC. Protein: CASSYSRGQETQYF.

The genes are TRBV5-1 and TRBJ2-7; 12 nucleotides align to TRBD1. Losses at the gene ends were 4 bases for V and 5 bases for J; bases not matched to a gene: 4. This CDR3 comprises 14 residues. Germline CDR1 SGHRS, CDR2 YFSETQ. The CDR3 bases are TGCGCCAGCAGCCCCGGGACAGGGGGCGACGAGCAGTACTTC. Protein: CASSPGTGGDEQYF.

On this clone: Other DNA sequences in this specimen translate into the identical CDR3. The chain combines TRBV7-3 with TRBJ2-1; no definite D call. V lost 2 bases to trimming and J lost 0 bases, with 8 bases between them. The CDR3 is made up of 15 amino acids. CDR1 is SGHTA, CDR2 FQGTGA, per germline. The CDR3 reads CASSLGPSSYNEQFF. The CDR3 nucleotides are TGTGCCAGCAGCTTAGGACCCAGCTCCTACAATGAGCAGTTCTTC.

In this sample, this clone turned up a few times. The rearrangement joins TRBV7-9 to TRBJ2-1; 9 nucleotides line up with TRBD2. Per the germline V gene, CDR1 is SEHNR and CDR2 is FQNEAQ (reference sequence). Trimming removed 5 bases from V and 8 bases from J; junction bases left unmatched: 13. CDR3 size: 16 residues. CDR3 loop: CASSPAGGRASDEQFF. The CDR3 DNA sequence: TGTGCCAGCAGCCCGGCCGGCGGGAGGGCCTCCGATGAGCAGTTCTTC.

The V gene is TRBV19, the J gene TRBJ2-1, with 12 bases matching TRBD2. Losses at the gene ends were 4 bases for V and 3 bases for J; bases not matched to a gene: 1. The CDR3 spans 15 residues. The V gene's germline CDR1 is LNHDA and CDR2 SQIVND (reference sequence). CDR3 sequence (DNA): TGTGCCAGTAGTAAGACTAGCGGGAGCTACAATGAGCAGTTCTTC. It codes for CASSKTSGSYNEQFF.

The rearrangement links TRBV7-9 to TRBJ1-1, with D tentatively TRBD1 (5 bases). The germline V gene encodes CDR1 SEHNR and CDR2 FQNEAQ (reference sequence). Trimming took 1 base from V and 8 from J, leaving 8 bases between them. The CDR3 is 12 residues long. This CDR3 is CASSLVTEEAFF. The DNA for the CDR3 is TGTGCCAGCAGCTTAGTGACAGAGGAAGCTTTCTTT.

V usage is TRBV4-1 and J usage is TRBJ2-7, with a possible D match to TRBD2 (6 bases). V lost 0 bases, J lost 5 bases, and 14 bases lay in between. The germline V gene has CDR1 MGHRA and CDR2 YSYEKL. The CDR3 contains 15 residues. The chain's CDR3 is CASSQDRGSLDEQYF. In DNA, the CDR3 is TGCGCCAGCAGCCAAGATCGGGGGTCCTTGGACGAGCAGTACTTC.

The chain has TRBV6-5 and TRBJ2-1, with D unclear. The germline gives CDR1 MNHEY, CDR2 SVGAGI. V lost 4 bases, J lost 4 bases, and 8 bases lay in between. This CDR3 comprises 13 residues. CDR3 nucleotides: TGTGCCAGCAGTTTTTCTAGATACAATGAGCAGTTCTTC. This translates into CASSFSRYNEQFF.

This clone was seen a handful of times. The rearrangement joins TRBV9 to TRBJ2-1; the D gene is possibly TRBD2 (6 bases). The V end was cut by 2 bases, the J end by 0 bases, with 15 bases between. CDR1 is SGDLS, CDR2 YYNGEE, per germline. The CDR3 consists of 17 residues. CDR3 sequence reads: CASSVSRDSSSYNEQFF. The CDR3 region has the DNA TGTGCCAGCAGCGTCAGCCGGGACTCAAGCTCCTACAATGAGCAGTTCTTC.

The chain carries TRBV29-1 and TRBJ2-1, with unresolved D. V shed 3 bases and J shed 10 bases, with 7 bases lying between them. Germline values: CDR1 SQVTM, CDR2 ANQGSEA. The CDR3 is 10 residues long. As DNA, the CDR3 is TGCAGCGTTGAGTTGCGAGAGCAGTTCTTC. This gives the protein CSVELREQFF.

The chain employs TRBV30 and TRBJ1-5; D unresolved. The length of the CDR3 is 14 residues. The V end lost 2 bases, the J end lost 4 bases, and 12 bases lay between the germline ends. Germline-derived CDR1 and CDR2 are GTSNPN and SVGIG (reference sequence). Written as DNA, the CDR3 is TGTGCCTGGAGTCCCTGGACGGGGAATCAGCCCCAGCATTTT. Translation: CAWSPWTGNQPQHF.

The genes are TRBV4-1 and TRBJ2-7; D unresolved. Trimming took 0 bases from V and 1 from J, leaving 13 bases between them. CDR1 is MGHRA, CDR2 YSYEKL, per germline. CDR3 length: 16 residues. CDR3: CASSQEARTGSYEQYF. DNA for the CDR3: TGCGCCAGCAGCCAAGAAGCGAGGACCGGATCCTACGAGCAGTACTTC.

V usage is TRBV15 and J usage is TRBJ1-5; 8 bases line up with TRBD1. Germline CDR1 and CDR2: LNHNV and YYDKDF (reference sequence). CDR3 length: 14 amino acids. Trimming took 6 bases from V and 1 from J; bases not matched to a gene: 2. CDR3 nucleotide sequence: TGTGCCACCAGTACAGGGGGAAGCAATCAGCCCCAGCATTTT. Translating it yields CATSTGGSNQPQHF.

The CDR3, as DNA: TGTGCCAGCAGAGGCGCTAGCGGGAGACGAGGTCACTCCTACGAGCAGTACTTC. It translates to CASRGASGRRGHSYEQYF. This chain links TRBV2 with TRBJ2-7; TRBD2 matches 10 bases. Losses at the gene ends were 6 bases for V and 0 bases for J; bases not matched to a gene: 14. The CDR3 covers 18 residues. Per the germline V gene, CDR1 is SNHLY and CDR2 is FYNNEI.